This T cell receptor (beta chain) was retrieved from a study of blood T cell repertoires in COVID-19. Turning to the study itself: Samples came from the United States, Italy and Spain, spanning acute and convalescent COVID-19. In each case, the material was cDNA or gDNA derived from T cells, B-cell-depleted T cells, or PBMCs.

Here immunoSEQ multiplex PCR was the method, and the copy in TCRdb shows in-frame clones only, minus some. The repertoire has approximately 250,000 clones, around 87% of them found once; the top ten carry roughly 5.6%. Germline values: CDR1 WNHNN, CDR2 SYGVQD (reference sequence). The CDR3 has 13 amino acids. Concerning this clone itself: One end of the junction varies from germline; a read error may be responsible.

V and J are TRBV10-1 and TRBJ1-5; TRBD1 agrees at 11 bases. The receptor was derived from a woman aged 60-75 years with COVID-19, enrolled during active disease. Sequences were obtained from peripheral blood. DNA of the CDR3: TGCGCCAGCTCGGACAGGGGGCTCTGGCCCCAACATTTT. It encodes CASSDRGLWPQHF.